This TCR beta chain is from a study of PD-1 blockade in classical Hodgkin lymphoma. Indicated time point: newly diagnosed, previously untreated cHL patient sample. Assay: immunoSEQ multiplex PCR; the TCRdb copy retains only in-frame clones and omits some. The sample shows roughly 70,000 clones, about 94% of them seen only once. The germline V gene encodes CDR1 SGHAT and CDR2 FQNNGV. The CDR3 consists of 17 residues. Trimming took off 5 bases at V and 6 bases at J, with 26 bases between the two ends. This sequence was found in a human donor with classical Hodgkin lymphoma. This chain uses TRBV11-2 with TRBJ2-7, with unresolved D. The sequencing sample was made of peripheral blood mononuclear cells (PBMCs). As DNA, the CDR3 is TGTGCCAGCAGCCCAGCCGCCGCCCACTACCCGGAATCCGAGCAGTACTTC. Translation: CASSPAAAHYPESEQYF. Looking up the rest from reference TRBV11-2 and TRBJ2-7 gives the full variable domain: EAGVAQSPRYKIIEKRQSVAFWCNPISGHATLYWYQQILGQGPKLLIQFQNNGVVDDSQLPKDRFSAERLKGVDSTLKIQPAKLEDSAVYLCASSPAAAHYPESEQYFGPGTRLTVT.